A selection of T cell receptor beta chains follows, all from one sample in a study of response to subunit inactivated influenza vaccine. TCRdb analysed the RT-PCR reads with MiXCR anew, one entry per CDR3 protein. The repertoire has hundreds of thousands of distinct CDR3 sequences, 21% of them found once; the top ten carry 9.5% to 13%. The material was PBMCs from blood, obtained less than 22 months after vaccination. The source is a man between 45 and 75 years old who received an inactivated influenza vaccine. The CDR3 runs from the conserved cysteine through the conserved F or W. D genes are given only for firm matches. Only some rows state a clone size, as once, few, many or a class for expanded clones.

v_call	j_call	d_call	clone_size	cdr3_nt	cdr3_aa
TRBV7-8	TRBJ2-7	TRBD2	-	TGTGCCAGCAGCTTCTATAGCGGGAGTTCCTACGAGCAGTACTTC	CASSFYSGSSYEQYF
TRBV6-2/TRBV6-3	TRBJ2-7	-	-	TGTGCCAGCAGTTACTCGACGACCTGGGGCGAGCAGTACTTC	CASSYSTTWGEQYF
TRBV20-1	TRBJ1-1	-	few	TGCAGTGCTAGTGACGGACAGAAAAACACTGAAGCTTTCTTT	CSASDGQKNTEAFF
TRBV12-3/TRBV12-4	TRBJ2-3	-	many	TGTGCCAGCAGTCTACTAGACACAGATACGCAGTATTTT	CASSLLDTDTQYF
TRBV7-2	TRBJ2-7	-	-	TGTGCCAGCAGCATGGACAGATTTGCCTACGAGCAGTACTTC	CASSMDRFAYEQYF
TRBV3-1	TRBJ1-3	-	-	TGTGCCAGCAGCAACAGGGAGGCGGGAAACACCATATATTTT	CASSNREAGNTIYF
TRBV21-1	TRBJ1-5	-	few	TGTGCCAGCAGCAAAGTAAAATGGGAGCTAAGGGGTGATCAGCCCCAGCATTTT	CASSKVKWELRGDQPQHF
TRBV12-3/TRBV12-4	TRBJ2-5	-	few	TGTGCCAGCAGTTTAATGCCTCCGGAGACCCAGTACTTC	CASSLMPPETQYF
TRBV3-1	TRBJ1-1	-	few	TGTGCCAGCAGCCATCAGACAAGGGCTTTCTTT	CASSHQTRAFF
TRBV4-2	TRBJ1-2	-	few	TGTGCCAGCAGCCAAGAGGGGACCTCCTATGGCTACACCTTC	CASSQEGTSYGYTF
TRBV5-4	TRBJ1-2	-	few	TGTGCCAGCAGCTCCCGGACAGACTACACCTTC	CASSSRTDYTF
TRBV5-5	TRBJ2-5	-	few	TGTGCCAGCAGCTGGGACCTACAGCAAGAGACCCAGTACTTC	CASSWDLQQETQYF
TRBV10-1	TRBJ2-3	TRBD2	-	TGCGCCAGCAGTGATTCCGGGGGGAAAGATACGCAGTATTTT	CASSDSGGKDTQYF
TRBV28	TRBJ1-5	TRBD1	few	TGTGCCAGCAGTCGTACAGGGGTGGGCAATCACCCCCAGCATTTT	CASSRTGVGNHPQHF
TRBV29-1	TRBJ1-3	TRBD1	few	TGCAGCGTTGATCTCGGGACAGCCTCTGGAAACACCATATATTTT	CSVDLGTASGNTIYF
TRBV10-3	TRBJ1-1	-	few	TGTGCCATAAGACGAACGACGGTTCTCACTGAAGCTTTCTTT	CAIRRTTVLTEAFF
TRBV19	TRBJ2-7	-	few	TGTGCCAGTAGTGACATCTACGAGCAGTACTTC	CASSDIYEQYF
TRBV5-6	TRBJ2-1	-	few	TGTGCCAGCAGCCTCACCACGGGTGAGCAGTTCTTC	CASSLTTGEQFF
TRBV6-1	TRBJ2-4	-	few	TGTGCCAGCAGACCAGGGATCCAGAACATTCAGTACTTC	CASRPGIQNIQYF
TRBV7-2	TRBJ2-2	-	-	TGTGCCAGCAGCTTTTCGTTGACCGGGGAGCTGTTTTTT	CASSFSLTGELFF
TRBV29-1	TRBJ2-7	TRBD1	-	TGCAGCGTGCAAGCCGGGACAGGTCCCTACGAGCAGTACTTC	CSVQAGTGPYEQYF
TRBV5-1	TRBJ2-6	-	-	TGCGCCAGCAGACGGGATACAGGGTTTGGGGCCAACGTCCTGACTTTC	CASRRDTGFGANVLTF
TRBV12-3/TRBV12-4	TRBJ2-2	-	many	TGTGCCAGCAGTCCGCATTTAGACACCGGGGAGCTGTTTTTT	CASSPHLDTGELFF
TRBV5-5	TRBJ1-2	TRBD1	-	TGTGCCAGCAGCTTGGAGAAAGGGGGCGGTGGCTACACCTTC	CASSLEKGGGGYTF
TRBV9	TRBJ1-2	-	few	TGTGCCAGCAGCGTCTTCAACTATGGCTACACCTTC	CASSVFNYGYTF
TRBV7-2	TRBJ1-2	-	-	TGTGCCAGCAGCCCCCGGGGACAAGGTTATGGCTACACCTTC	CASSPRGQGYGYTF
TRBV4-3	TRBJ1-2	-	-	TGCGCCAGCAGCCAAGATGCCGCGGTCTATGGCTACACCTTC	CASSQDAAVYGYTF
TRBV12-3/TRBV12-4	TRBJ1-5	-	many	TGTGCCAGCAGTTTAGGGGGGACACTTAATCAGCCCCAGCATTTT	CASSLGGTLNQPQHF
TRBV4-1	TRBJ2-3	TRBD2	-	TGCGCCAGCAGCCCCGGGGGAGGGAGGTTTTTAGATACGCAGTATTTT	CASSPGGGRFLDTQYF
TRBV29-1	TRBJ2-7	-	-	TGCAGCGTTGAAATCAGGGGCTACGAGCAGTACTTC	CSVEIRGYEQYF
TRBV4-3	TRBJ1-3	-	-	TGCGCCAGCAGCCAAGATTCAGCTTCGAAGGGCGGAAACACCATATATTTT	CASSQDSASKGGNTIYF
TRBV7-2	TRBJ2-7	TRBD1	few	TGTGCCAGCAGCTTAGGCCAGGGGGCCCACGAGCAGTACTTC	CASSLGQGAHEQYF
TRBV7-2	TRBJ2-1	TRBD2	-	TGTGCCAGCAGCTTAGGGCCCCACGGGGGGAATGAGCAGTTCTTC	CASSLGPHGGNEQFF
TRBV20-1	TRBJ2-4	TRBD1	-	TGCAGTGCTAGGCACCTCCTGGGACAGGGGAGCAAAAACATTCAGTACTTC	CSARHLLGQGSKNIQYF
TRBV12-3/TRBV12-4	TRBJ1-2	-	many	TGTGCCAGCAGCCGAACAGGGAGGGGCTATGGCTACACCTTC	CASSRTGRGYGYTF
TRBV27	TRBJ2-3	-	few	TGTGCCAGCAGTTTAATCCTTGCTAGCACAGATACGCAGTATTTT	CASSLILASTDTQYF
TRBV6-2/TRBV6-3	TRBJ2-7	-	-	TGTGCCAGCAGCCCCGGGAGCCACGAGCAGTACTTC	CASSPGSHEQYF
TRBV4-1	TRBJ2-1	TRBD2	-	TGCGCCAGCAGCCAACAATGGGAGGGTGAGCAGTTCTTC	CASSQQWEGEQFF
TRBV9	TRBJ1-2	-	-	TGTGCCAGCAGCCCTTGGACAGCTGGCTACACCTTC	CASSPWTAGYTF
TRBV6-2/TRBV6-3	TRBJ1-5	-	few	TGTGCCAGCAGCCCTACAGTTCAGCAGCCCCAGCATTTT	CASSPTVQQPQHF